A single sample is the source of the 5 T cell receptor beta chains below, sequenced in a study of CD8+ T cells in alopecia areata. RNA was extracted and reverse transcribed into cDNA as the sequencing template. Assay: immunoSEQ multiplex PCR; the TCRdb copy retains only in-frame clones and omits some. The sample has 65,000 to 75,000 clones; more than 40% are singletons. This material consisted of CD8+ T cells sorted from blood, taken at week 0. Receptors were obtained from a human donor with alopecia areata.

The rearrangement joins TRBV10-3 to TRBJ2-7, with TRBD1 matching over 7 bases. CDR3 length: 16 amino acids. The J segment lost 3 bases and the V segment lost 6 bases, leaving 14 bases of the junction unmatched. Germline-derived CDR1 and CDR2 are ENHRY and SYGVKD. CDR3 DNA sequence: TGTGCCATCAGATCCCAGACAGGGAGAGGCCACTACGAGCAGTACTTC. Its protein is CAIRSQTGRGHYEQYF.

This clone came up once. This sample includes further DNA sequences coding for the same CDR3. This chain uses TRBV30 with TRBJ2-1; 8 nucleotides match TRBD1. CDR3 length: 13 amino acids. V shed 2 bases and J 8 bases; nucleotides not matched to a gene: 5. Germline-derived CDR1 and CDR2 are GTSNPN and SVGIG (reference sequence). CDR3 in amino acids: CAWSRQGSDEQFF. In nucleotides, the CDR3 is TGTGCCTGGAGTAGACAGGGGTCGGATGAGCAGTTCTTC.

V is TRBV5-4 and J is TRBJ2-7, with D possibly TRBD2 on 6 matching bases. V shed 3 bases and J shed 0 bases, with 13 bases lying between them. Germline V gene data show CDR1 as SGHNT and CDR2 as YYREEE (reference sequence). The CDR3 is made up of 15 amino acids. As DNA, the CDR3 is TGTGCCAGCAGCTCACAACCGGGACTCTCCTACGAGCAGTACTTC. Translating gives CASSSQPGLSYEQYF.

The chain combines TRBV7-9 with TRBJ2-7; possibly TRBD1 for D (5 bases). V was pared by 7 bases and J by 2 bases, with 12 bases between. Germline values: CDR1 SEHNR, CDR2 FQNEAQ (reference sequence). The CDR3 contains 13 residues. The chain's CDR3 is CASTQGAPYEQYF. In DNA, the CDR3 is TGTGCCAGCACCCAAGGGGCTCCCTACGAGCAGTACTTC.

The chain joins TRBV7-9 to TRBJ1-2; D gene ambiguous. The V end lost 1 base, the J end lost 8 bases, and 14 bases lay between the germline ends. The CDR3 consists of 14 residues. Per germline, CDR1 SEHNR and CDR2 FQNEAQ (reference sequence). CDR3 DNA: TGTGCCAGCAGCTTAGGTCCGGATCCCTCGGGCTACACCTTC. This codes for CASSLGPDPSGYTF.